Below are 4 T cell receptor beta chains sequenced from a single sample in a study of blood T cell repertoires in COVID-19 (dated by TCRdb to about 2020). Libraries were constructed by the immunoSEQ multiplex PCR assay. TCRdb mirrors the immuneACCESS table, restricted to in-frame sequences. Some clones are absent from its copies; in checked studies, under half trace to an unresolved V gene, and the reason for the others is unknown. Counted in this sample were around 15,000 clones; 70% to 90% of them appeared once. In total, the top ten clones hold around 10% of the sample. Sequenced input: peripheral blood. These receptors were taken from an older man with acute or convalescent COVID-19.

This chain connects TRBV9 to TRBJ2-1; no firm D call. The CDR3 runs to 14 residues. The V gene's germline CDR1 is SGDLS and CDR2 YYNGEE. Between the trimmed V and J ends, which lost 0 bases and 3 bases, there was a span of 7 bases. CDR3 sequence: CASSVGQNYNEQFF. CDR3 sequence (DNA): TGTGCCAGCAGCGTAGGGCAGAACTACAATGAGCAGTTCTTC.

The chain links TRBV6-5 to TRBJ2-5; D unresolved. Trimming removed 6 bases from V and 1 base from J, with 9 bases in between. The CDR3 spans 13 residues. Germline CDR1 MNHEY, CDR2 SVGAGI. The CDR3 protein is CASSSQAQETQYF. The CDR3, as DNA: TGTGCCAGCAGCAGTCAGGCCCAAGAGACCCAGTACTTC.

The chain combines TRBV5-4 with TRBJ1-2; 8 bases line up with TRBD1. The CDR3 totals 15 residues. Germline trimming cut 4 bases from V and 2 bases from J; bases unmatched to any gene: 7. In germline, CDR1 is SGHNT, CDR2 YYREEE (reference sequence). CDR3 in amino acids: CASSPQQGGNYGYTF. In nucleotides, the CDR3 is TGTGCCAGCAGCCCTCAACAGGGGGGGAACTATGGCTACACCTTC.

The chain has TRBV4-1 and TRBJ2-7; D perhaps matches TRBD2 (7 bases). Trimming pared 0 bases from V and 2 bases from J, leaving 14 bases between. Per the germline V gene, CDR1 is MGHRA and CDR2 is YSYEKL. This CDR3 region has 16 residues. In DNA, the CDR3 is TGCGCCAGCAGCCAAGATAGGGGGGGAGTAGCCTACGAGCAGTACTTC. It translates to CASSQDRGGVAYEQYF.